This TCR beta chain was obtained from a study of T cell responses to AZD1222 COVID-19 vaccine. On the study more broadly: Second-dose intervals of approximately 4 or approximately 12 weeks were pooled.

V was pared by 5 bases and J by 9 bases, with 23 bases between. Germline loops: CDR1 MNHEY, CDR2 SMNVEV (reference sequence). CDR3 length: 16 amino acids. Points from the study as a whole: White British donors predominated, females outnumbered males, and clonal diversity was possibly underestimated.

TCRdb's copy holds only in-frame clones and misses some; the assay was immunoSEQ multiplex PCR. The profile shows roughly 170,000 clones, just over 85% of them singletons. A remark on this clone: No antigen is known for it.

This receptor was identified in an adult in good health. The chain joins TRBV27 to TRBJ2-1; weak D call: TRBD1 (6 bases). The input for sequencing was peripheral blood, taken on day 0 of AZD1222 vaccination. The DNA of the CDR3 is TGTGCCAGCAGTCAAAGGATCGGGACACCGTTCGGTGAGCAGTTCTTC. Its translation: CASSQRIGTPFGEQFF.